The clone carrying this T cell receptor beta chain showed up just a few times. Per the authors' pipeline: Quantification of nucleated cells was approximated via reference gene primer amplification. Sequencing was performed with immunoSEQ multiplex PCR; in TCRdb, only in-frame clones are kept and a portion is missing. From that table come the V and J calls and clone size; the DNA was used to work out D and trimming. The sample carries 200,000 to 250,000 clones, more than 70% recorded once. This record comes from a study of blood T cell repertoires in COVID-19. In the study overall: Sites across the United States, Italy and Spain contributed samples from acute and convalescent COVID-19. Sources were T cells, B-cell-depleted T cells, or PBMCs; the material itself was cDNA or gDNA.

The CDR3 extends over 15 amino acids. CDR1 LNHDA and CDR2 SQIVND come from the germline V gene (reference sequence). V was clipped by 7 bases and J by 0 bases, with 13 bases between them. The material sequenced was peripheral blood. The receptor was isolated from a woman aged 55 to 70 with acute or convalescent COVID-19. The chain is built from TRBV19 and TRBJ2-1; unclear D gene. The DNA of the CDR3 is TGTGCCAGTACCCCTCAGGCTTTCTCCTACAATGAGCAGTTCTTC. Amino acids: CASTPQAFSYNEQFF.